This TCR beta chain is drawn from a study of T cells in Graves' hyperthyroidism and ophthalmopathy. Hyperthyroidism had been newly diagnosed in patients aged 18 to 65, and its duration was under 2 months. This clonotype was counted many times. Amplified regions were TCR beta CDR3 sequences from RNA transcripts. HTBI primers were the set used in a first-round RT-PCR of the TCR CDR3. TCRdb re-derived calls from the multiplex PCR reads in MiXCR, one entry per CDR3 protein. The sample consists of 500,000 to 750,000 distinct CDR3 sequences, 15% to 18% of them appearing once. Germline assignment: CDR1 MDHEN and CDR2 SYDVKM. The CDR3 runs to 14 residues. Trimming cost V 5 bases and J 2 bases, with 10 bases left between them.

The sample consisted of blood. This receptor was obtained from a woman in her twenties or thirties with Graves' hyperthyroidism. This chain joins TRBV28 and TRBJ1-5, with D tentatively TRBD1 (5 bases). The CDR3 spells CASSLGERNQPQHF. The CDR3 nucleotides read TGTGCCAGCAGTCTGGGGGAACGCAATCAGCCCCAGCATTTT.